The 5 T cell receptor beta chains below all came from one sample that was sequenced in a study of T cell changes during pregnancy in multiple sclerosis. The repertoire was sequenced with immunoSEQ multiplex PCR; TCRdb's copy has only in-frame clones and lacks some. The sample holds approximately 70,000 clones; under 95% are singletons and the top ten take roughly 1.5%. The sample in question was peripheral blood, obtained after pregnancy. The receptors shown here come from a female donor with multiple sclerosis, enrolled in a pregnancy study.

This rearrangement joins TRBV6-6 to TRBJ2-7; possibly TRBD2 for D (5 bases). Per germline, CDR1 MNHNY and CDR2 SVGAGI (reference sequence). CDR3 size: 13 residues. Between the trimmed V and J ends, which lost 5 bases and 7 bases, there was a span of 15 bases. CDR3 sequence: CASSIRDLGEQYF. CDR3 DNA sequence: TGTGCCAGCAGTATCCGGGATCTTGGGGAGCAGTACTTC.

The V gene is TRBV19, the J gene TRBJ2-3; TRBD1 matches at 7 bases. This CDR3 has 12 amino acids. Germline V gene data show CDR1 as LNHDA and CDR2 as SQIVND (reference sequence). Trimming took 10 bases from V and 6 from J; bases not matched to a gene: 7. CDR3 DNA sequence: TGTGCCACAAGACAGGGACGGGATACGCAGTATTTT. Translating it yields CATRQGRDTQYF. The full variable domain, in which reference TRBV19 and TRBJ2-3 provide the parts outside the CDR3, is DGGITQSPKYLFRKEGQNVTLSCEQNLNHDAMYWYRQDPGQGLRLIYYSQIVNDFQKGDIAEGYSVSREKKESFPLTVTSAQKNPTAFYLCATRQGRDTQYFGPGTRLTVL.

This rearrangement joins TRBV9 to TRBJ2-7; TRBD1 is a possible D gene (6 bases). The CDR3 has 14 residues. The ends were cut back, 5 bases at V and 2 bases at J, with 14 bases in the middle. CDR1 is SGDLS, CDR2 YYNGEE, per germline. CDR3 sequence (DNA): TGTGCCAGCAGTGAATGGGACACTCCCTACGAGCAGTACTTC. Translating gives CASSEWDTPYEQYF.

In DNA form, the CDR3 reads TGTGCCAGCAGCTTATCAAGGACAGGCAATCAGCCCCAGCATTTT. It yields the protein CASSLSRTGNQPQHF. This chain connects TRBV7-2 to TRBJ1-5; the D gene is possibly TRBD1 (6 bases). Germline assignment: CDR1 SGHTA and CDR2 FQGNSA. The CDR3 runs to 15 residues. The V end lost 2 bases, the J end lost 2 bases, and 10 bases lay between the germline ends.

V gene TRBV30 combines with J gene TRBJ1-1; D call uncertain. The CDR3 extends over 13 amino acids. Trimming stripped 4 bases from V and 1 base from J, with 10 bases between. Germline lookup yields CDR1 GTSNPN and CDR2 SVGIG (reference sequence). In DNA form, the CDR3 reads TGTGCCTGGACTCCAGGAGGGAACACTGAAGCTTTCTTT. Protein product: CAWTPGGNTEAFF.